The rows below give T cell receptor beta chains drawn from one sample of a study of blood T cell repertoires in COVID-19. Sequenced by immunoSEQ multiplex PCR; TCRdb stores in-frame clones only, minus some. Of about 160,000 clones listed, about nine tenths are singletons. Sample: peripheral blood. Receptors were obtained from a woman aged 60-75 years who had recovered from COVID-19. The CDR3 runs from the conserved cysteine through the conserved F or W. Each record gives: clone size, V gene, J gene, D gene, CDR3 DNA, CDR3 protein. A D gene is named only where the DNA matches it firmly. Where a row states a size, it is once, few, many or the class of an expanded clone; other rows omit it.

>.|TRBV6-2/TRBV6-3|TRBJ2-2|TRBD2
TGTGCCAGCAGTTACTTAGCGGGGGCTTCGAACACCGGGGAGCTGTTTTTT
CASSYLAGASNTGELFF
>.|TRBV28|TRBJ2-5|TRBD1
TGTGCCAGCAGACAGGGGGCAGAGACCCAGTACTTC
CASRQGAETQYF
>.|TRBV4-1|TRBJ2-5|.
TGCGCCAGCAGCCACCCGACAGACCAAGAGACCCAGTACTTC
CASSHPTDQETQYF
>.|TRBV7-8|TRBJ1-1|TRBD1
TGTGCCAGCAGCTCACGATTTAGGGGGCCTGAGACTGAAGCTTTCTTT
CASSSRFRGPETEAFF
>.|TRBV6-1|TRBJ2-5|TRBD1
TGTGCCAGCAGTGAATTGAGGACAGGCCAAGAGACCCAGTACTTC
CASSELRTGQETQYF
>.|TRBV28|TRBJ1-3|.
TGTGCCAGCAGTTTCCCAGATCCGGGAAACACCATATATTTT
CASSFPDPGNTIYF
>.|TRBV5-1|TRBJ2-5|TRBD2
TGCGCCAGCAGCTTGGAAAAGACTAGCGGGGTAGGAGAGACCCAGTACTTC
CASSLEKTSGVGETQYF
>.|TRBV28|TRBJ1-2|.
TGTGCCAGCAGTTTCAGGGACTATGGCTACACCTTC
CASSFRDYGYTF
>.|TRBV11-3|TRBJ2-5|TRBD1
TGTGCCAGCAGCTTAGGGGACAGGGGAGAGACCCAGTACTTC
CASSLGDRGETQYF
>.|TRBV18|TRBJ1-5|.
TGTGCCAGCTCCCGGGGTGGGCCCAATCAGCCCCAGCATTTT
CASSRGGPNQPQHF
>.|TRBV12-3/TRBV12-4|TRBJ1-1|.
TGTGCCAGCAGTTTATGGCAGAATGAAGCTTTCTTT
CASSLWQNEAFF
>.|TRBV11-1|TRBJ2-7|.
TGTGCCAGCAGCTTAGCGGCCTTGCACGAGCAGTACTTC
CASSLAALHEQYF
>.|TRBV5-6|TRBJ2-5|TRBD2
TGTGCCAGCAGCCGGGGGGTGGAAGAGACCCAGTACTTC
CASSRGVEETQYF
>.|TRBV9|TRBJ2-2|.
TGTGCCAGCAGCTCCTTGGGTAGCTCGACGAACACCGGGGAGCTGTTTTTT
CASSSLGSSTNTGELFF
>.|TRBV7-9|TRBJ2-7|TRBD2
TGTGCCAGCAGTTTGCCAACGGCGGGAGAAGGTGAGCAGTACTTC
CASSLPTAGEGEQYF
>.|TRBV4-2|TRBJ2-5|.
TGTGCCAGCAGCCAGGACACAGAAGAGACCCAGTACTTC
CASSQDTEETQYF
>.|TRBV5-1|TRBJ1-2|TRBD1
TGCGCCAGCAGCTTGTCTTGGGACAGTCTTTATGGCTACACCTTC
CASSLSWDSLYGYTF
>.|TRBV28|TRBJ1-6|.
TGTGCCAGCAGTTTCTGGCTGTCAGGTTCACCCCTCCACTTT
CASSFWLSGSPLHF
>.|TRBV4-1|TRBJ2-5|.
TGCGCCAGCAGCCAAGCTGTGACGGGAGAGACCCAGTACTTC
CASSQAVTGETQYF
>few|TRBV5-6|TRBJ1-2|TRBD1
TGTGCCAGCAGCTTGCAACAGGGGTCCTATGGCTACACCTTC
CASSLQQGSYGYTF
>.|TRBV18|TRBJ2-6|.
TGTGCCAGCTCACCTCTATTATCTGGGGCCAACGTCCTGACTTTC
CASSPLLSGANVLTF
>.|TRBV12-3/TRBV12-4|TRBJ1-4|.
TGTGCCAGCAGTCTCCGTTTCGAAAAACTGTTTTTT
CASSLRFEKLFF
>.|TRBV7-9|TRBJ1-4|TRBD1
TGTGCCAGCAGCCCAAGTTGGACAGGGGCAACTAATGAAAAACTGTTTTTT
CASSPSWTGATNEKLFF
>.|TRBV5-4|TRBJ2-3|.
TGTGCCAGCAGCCGTGGCGGGTTCACAGATACGCAGTATTTT
CASSRGGFTDTQYF
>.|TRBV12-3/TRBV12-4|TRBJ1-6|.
TGTGCCAGCAGCCGACAGGATCCTTCACCCCTCCACTTT
CASSRQDPSPLHF
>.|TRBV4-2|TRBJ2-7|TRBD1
TGTGCCAGCAGCCAAGATCAGGGGGCAGGGTACGAGCAGTACTTC
CASSQDQGAGYEQYF
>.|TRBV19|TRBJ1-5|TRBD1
TGTGCCAGTAGTATTGGGGACAGGGGAACTCTTTGGCCCCAGCATTTT
CASSIGDRGTLWPQHF
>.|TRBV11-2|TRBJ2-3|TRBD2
TGTGCCAGCAGTCGTAGCGGGGGCCCCAGGTATACGCAGTATTTT
CASSRSGGPRYTQYF
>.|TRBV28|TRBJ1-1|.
TGTGCCAGCAGTTTAACTACAGGGAGACGCACTGAAGCTTTCTTT
CASSLTTGRRTEAFF
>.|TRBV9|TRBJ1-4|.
TGTGCCAGCAGCGTCCCCGGGATGGCAGCCTCAACTAATGAAAAACTGTTTTTT
CASSVPGMAASTNEKLFF
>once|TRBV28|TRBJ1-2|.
TGTGCCAGCAGTTTGTCTGGAGGCGGCTACACCTTC
CASSLSGGGYTF
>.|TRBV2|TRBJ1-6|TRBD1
TGTGCCAGCACCAACGGACAGGGTAATTCACCCCTCCACTTT
CASTNGQGNSPLHF
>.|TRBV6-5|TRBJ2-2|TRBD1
TGTGCCAGCAGTTACCCCGGACAGGGCACCGGGGAGCTGTTTTTT
CASSYPGQGTGELFF